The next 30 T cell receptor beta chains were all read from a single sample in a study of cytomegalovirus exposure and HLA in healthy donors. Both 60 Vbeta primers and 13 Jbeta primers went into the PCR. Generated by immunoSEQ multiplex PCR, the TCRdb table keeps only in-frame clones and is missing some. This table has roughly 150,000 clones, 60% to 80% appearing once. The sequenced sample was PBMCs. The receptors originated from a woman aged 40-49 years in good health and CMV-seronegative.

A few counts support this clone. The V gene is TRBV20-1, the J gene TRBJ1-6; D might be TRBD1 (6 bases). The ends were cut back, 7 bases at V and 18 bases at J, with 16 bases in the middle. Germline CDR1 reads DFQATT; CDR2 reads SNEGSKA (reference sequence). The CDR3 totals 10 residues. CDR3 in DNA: TGCAGTGTTCAGCGGGGACATCACCACTTT. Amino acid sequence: CSVQRGHHHF.

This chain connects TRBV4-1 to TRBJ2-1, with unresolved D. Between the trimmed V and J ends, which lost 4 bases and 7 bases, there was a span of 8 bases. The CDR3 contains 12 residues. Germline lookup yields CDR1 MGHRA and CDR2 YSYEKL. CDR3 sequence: CASSPKHNEQFF. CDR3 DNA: TGCGCCAGCAGCCCCAAACATAATGAGCAGTTCTTC.

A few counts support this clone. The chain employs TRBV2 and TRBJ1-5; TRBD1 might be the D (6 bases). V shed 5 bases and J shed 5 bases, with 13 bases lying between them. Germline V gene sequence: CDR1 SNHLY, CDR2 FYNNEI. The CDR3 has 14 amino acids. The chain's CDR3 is CASSTGTPYQPQHF. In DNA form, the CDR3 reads TGTGCCAGCAGTACCGGGACACCTTATCAGCCCCAGCATTTT.

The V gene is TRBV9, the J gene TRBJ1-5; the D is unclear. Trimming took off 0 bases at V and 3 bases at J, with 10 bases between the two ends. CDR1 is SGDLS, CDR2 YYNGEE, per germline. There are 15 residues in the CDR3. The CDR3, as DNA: TGTGCCAGCAGCGTAGGGGCAGGCCCCAATCAGCCCCAGCATTTT. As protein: CASSVGAGPNQPQHF.

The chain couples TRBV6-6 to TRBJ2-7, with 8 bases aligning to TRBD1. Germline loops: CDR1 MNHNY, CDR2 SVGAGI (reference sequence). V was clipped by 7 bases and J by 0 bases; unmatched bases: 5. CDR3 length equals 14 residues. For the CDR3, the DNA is TGTGCCAGCACCAGGACAGGGAGCTCCTACGAGCAGTACTTC. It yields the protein CASTRTGSSYEQYF.

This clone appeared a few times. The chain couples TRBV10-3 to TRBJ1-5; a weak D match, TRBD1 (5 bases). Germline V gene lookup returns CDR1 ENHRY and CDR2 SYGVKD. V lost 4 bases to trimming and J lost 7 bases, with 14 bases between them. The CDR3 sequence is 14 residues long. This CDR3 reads CAISGGGGEQPQHF. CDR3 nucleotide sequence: TGTGCCATCAGTGGGGGGGGAGGGGAGCAGCCCCAGCATTTT.

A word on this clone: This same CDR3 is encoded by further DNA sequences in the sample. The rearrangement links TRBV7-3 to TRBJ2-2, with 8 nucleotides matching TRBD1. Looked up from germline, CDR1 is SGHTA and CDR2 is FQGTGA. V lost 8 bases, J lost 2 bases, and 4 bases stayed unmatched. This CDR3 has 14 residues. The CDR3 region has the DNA TGTGCCAGCCAGACAGGGGCTAACACCGGGGAGCTGTTTTTT. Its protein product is CASQTGANTGELFF.

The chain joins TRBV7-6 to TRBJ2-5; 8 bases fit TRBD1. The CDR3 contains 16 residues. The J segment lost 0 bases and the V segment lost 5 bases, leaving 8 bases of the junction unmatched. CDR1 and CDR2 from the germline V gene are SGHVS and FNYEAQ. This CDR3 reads CASSPQTGAYQETQYF. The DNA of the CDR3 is TGTGCCAGCAGCCCCCAGACAGGGGCCTACCAAGAGACCCAGTACTTC.

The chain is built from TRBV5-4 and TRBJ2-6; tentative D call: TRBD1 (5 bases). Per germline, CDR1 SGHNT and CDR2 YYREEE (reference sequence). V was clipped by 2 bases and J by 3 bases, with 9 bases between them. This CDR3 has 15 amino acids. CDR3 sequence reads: CASSLRGVGANVLTF. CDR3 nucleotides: TGTGCCAGCAGCTTAAGGGGTGTTGGGGCCAACGTCCTGACTTTC.

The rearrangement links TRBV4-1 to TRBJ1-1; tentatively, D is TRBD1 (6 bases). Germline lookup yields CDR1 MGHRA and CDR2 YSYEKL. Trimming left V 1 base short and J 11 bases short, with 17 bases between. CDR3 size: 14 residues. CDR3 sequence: CASSQGPGTPFAFF. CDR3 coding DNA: TGCGCCAGCAGCCAAGGGCCCGGGACACCGTTCGCTTTCTTT.

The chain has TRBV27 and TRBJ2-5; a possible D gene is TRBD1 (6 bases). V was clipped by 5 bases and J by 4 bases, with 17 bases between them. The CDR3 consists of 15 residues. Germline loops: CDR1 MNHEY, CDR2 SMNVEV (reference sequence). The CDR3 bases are TGTGCCAGCAGTCTAAACACAGGGAAGGGAGAGACCCAGTACTTC. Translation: CASSLNTGKGETQYF.

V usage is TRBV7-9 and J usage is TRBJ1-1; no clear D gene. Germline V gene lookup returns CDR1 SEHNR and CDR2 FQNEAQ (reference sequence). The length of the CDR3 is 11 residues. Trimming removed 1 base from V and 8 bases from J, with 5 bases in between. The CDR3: CASSLGGEAFF. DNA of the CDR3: TGTGCCAGCAGCTTAGGAGGGGAAGCTTTCTTT.

The CDR3 loop reads CASSPDRVADTQYF. The CDR3 DNA sequence: TGTGCCAGCTCACCGGACAGGGTGGCAGATACGCAGTATTTT. V is TRBV18 and J is TRBJ2-3; 8 bases are shared with TRBD1. Germline V gene lookup returns CDR1 KGHSH and CDR2 LQKENI. The CDR3 loop spans 14 amino acids. The J segment lost 4 bases and the V segment lost 3 bases, leaving 3 bases of the junction unmatched.

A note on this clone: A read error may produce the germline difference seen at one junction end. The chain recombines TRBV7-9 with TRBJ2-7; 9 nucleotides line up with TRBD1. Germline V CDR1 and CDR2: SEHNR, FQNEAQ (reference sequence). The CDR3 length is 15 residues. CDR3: CSSSYLDRGLREQYF. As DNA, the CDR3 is TGTTCCAGCAGCTACCTGGACAGGGGATTACGCGAGCAGTACTTC.

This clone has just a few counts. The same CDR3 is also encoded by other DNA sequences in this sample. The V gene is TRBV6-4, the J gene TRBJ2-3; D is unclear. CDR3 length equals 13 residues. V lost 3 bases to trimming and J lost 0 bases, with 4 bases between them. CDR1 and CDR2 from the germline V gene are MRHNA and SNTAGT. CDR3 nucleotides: TGTGCCAGCAGTGAACGGAGCACAGATACGCAGTATTTT. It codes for CASSERSTDTQYF.

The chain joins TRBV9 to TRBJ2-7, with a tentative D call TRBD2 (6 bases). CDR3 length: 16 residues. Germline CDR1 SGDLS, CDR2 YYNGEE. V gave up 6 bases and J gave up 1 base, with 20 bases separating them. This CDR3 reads CASTGGGPPRSYEQYF. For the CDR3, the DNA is TGTGCCAGCACCGGGGGTGGACCTCCGAGATCCTACGAGCAGTACTTC.

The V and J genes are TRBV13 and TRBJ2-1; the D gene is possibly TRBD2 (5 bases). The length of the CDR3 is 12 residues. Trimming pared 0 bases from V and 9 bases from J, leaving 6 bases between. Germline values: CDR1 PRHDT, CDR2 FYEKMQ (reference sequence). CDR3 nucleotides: TGTGCCAGCAGCTTAGGTCGGGGTGAGCAGTTCTTC. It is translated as CASSLGRGEQFF.

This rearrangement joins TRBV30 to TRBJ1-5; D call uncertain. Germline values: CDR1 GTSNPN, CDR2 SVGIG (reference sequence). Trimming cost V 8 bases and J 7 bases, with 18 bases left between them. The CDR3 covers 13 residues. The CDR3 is CAPLDRGRQPQHF. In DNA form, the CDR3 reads TGTGCCCCCCTGGACCGGGGAAGACAGCCCCAGCATTTT.

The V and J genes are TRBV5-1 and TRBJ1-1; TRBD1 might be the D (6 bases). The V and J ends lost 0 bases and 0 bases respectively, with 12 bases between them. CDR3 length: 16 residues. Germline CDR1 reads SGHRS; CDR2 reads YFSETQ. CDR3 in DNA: TGCGCCAGCAGCTTGGTGGGGGCCCTAGTGAACACTGAAGCTTTCTTT. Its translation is CASSLVGALVNTEAFF.

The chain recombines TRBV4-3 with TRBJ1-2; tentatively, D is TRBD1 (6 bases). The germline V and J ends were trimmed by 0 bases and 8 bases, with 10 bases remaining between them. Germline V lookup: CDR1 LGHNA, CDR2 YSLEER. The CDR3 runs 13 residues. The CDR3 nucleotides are TGCGCCAGCAGCCAAGATAGGGACATAGGCTACACCTTC. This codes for CASSQDRDIGYTF.

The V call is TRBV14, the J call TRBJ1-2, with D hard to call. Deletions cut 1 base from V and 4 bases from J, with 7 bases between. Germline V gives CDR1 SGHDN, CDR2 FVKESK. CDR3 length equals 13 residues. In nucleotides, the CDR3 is TGTGCCAGCAGCCAAGTTCCAATCTATGGCTACACCTTC. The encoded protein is CASSQVPIYGYTF.

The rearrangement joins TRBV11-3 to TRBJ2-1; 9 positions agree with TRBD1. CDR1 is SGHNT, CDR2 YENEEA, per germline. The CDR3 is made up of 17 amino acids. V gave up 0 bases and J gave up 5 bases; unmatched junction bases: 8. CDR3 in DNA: TGTGCCAGCAGCTTAGATGGGGGACAGGGAAAGAACAATGAGCAGTTCTTC. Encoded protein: CASSLDGGQGKNNEQFF.

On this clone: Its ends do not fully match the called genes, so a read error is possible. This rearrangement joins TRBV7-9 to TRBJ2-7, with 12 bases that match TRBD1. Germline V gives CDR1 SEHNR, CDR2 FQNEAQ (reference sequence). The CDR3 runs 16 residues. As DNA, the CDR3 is TGTTCCAGCAGCACATTGGGGGACAGGGGGCTCTACGAGCAGTACTTC. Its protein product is CSSSTLGDRGLYEQYF.

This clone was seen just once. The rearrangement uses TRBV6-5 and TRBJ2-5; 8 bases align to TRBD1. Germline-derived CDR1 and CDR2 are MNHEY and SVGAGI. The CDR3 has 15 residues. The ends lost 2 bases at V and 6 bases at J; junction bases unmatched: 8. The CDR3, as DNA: TGTGCCAGCAGTTACGGGGGACAGGTTACAAAGACCCAGTACTTC. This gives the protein CASSYGGQVTKTQYF.

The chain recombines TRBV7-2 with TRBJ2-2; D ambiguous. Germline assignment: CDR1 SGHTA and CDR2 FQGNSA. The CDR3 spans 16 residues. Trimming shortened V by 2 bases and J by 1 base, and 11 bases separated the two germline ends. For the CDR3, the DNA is TGTGCCAGCAGCTTATATATCGGTGAGAACACCGGGGAGCTGTTTTTT. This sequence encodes CASSLYIGENTGELFF.

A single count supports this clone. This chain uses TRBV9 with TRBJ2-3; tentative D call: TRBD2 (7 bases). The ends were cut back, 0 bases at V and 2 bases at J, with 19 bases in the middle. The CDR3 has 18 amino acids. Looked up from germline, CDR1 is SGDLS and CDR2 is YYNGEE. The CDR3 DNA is TGTGCCAGCAGCGTAGGGGTGGGGGGGCTAGCGTACACAGATACGCAGTATTTT. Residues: CASSVGVGGLAYTDTQYF.

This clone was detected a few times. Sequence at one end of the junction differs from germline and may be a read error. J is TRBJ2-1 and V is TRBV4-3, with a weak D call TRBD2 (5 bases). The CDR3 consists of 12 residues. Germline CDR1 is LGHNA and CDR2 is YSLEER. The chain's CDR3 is CASSRPGVPRVF. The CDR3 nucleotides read TGCGCCAGCAGCCGACCCGGGGTCCCACGGGTCTTC.

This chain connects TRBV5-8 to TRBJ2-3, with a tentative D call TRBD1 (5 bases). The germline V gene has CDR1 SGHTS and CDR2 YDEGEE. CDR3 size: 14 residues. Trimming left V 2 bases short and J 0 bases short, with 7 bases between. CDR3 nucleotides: TGTGCCAGCAGCTTCAGGGAAAGCACAGATACGCAGTATTTT. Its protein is CASSFRESTDTQYF.

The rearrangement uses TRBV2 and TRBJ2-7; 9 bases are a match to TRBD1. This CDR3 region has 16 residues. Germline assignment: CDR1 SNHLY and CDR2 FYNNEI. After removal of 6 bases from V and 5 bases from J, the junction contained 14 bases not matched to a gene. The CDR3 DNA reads TGTGCCAGCAGGGCGGACAGGGGTTCGGTTGCTGACGAGCAGTACTTC. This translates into CASRADRGSVADEQYF.

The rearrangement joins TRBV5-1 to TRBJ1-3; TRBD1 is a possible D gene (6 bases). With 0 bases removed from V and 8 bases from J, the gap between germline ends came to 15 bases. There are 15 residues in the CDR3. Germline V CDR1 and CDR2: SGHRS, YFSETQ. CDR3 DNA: TGCGCCAGCAGCTTGGATCAGGGGTTTTTTGACACCATATATTTT. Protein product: CASSLDQGFFDTIYF.